A single sample is the source of the 23 T cell receptor beta chains below, sequenced in a study of cytomegalovirus exposure and HLA in healthy donors. Primers for the PCR totalled 60 Vbeta and 13 Jbeta. Clones were read by immunoSEQ multiplex PCR, and TCRdb kept only the in-frame ones, dropping some. Of about 240,000 clones in the sample, approximately 85% were seen once. Sequenced: PBMCs. These receptors were collected from a girl aged 2-10 years in good health and CMV-seronegative.

The chain links TRBV2 to TRBJ1-1, with D possibly being TRBD1 (6 bases). Germline CDR1 is SNHLY and CDR2 is FYNNEI. V was cut by 4 bases and J by 8 bases, with 17 bases left in between. The CDR3 covers 14 residues. The CDR3 sequence: CASSATHAGEEAFF. DNA for the CDR3: TGTGCCAGCAGTGCGACGCACGCAGGGGAGGAAGCTTTCTTT.

The CDR3 sequence is CARNRVGSPDTQYF. DNA for the CDR3: TGTGCCAGGAACAGGGTGGGCAGCCCAGATACGCAGTATTTT. V gene TRBV2 combines with J gene TRBJ2-3; weak D call: TRBD1 (6 bases). V was shortened by 9 bases and J by 4 bases, with 17 bases between the two germline ends. Germline CDR1 reads SNHLY; CDR2 reads FYNNEI. The CDR3 has 14 residues. Using reference TRBV2 and TRBJ2-3 for the parts outside the CDR3, the full variable domain is EPEVTQTPSHQVTQMGQEVILRCVPISNHLYFYWYRQILGQKVEFLVSFYNNEISEKSEIFDDQFSVERPDGSNFTLKIRSTKLEDSAMYFCARNRVGSPDTQYFGPGTRLTVL.

The chain recombines TRBV4-1 with TRBJ2-1; TRBD2 aligns across 9 bases. The germline V gene encodes CDR1 MGHRA and CDR2 YSYEKL. J lost 3 bases, V lost 1 base, and 4 bases had no gene match. The CDR3 contains 16 residues. The CDR3 bases are TGCGCCAGCAGCCAAGGAGCGGGAGGCTTCTACAATGAGCAGTTCTTC. Translation gives CASSQGAGGFYNEQFF.

V usage is TRBV10-2 and J usage is TRBJ2-1; weak D call: TRBD2 (6 bases). Per germline, CDR1 WSHSY and CDR2 SAAADI. V was trimmed by 8 bases and J by 9 bases, leaving 20 bases between them. This CDR3 has 14 residues. In DNA form, the CDR3 reads TGCGCCAGCGGAGGGGACCTTTCGGTAGGTGAGCAGTTCTTC. It specifies CASGGDLSVGEQFF.

The rearrangement uses TRBV7-6 and TRBJ1-5; tentative D call: TRBD1 (5 bases). Trimming stripped 2 bases from V and 7 bases from J, with 15 bases between. This CDR3 is 15 amino acids long. The germline V gene encodes CDR1 SGHVS and CDR2 FNYEAQ. CDR3 DNA: TGTGCCAGCAGCTTAAACCCGGACAACCTACAGCCCCAGCATTTT. Translation gives CASSLNPDNLQPQHF. Full variable domain (rest looked up from reference TRBV7-6 and TRBJ1-5): GAGVSQSPRYKVTKRGQDVALRCDPISGHVSLYWYRQALGQGPEFLTYFNYEAQQDKSGLPNDRFSAERPEGSISTLTIQRTEQRDSAMYRCASSLNPDNLQPQHFGDGTRLSIL.

This clone occurred a few times. The chain uses TRBV2 and TRBJ1-1, with 7 bases matching TRBD1. The germline gives CDR1 SNHLY, CDR2 FYNNEI. V lost 8 bases and J lost 0; bases outside the gene matches: 3. The CDR3 length is 13 residues. As DNA, the CDR3 is TGTGCCAGCCGCAGGGGGTTGAACACTGAAGCTTTCTTT. Translated, it gives CASRRGLNTEAFF.

The rearrangement links TRBV11-3 to TRBJ2-1; D gene ambiguous. CDR1 and CDR2 from the germline V gene are SGHNT and YENEEA. Trimming cost V 3 bases and J 9 bases, with 15 bases left between them. The CDR3 length is 14 residues. The CDR3 loop is CASSLKSRLAEQFF. CDR3 nucleotide sequence: TGTGCCAGCAGCTTGAAGAGTCGATTAGCTGAGCAGTTCTTC.

The chain joins TRBV25-1 to TRBJ2-7, with 11 bases that match TRBD2. J gave up 5 bases and V 2 bases, and 8 bases lay outside the gene matches. Germline V gene data show CDR1 as MGHDK and CDR2 as SYGVNS. The CDR3 covers 16 residues. The chain's CDR3 is CASSEQTSGMGNEQYF. CDR3 nucleotides: TGTGCCAGCAGTGAACAGACTAGCGGGATGGGAAACGAGCAGTACTTC.

The chain joins TRBV5-5 to TRBJ2-7; D ambiguous. Germline V gene lookup returns CDR1 SGHKS and CDR2 YYEKEE (reference sequence). This CDR3 is 11 amino acids long. The V and J ends lost 1 base and 3 bases respectively, with 2 bases between them. The chain's CDR3 is CASSLYYEQYF. DNA for the CDR3: TGTGCCAGCAGCTTGTACTACGAGCAGTACTTC.

The gene calls are TRBV5-1 and TRBJ2-7, with TRBD1 as a possible D gene (5 bases). V was clipped by 1 base and J by 7 bases, with 21 bases between them. CDR1 is SGHRS and CDR2 is YFSETQ in the germline V gene. The CDR3 extends over 16 amino acids. The DNA for the CDR3 is TGCGCCAGCAGCTTGAAGGCCCCGGGCAGGGTGGAGGAGCAGTACTTC. It is translated as CASSLKAPGRVEEQYF.

This clone was observed once. The chain couples TRBV25-1 to TRBJ1-6, with 7 nucleotides matching TRBD1. The CDR3 runs 14 residues. Looked up from germline, CDR1 is MGHDK and CDR2 is SYGVNS. V lost 5 bases, J lost 10 bases, and 8 bases stayed unmatched. CDR3 sequence (DNA): TGTGCCAGCAGTCGAACAGGGGACGGATCACCCCTCCACTTT. Protein product: CASSRTGDGSPLHF.

This clone was found a few times. V gene TRBV6-1 combines with J gene TRBJ2-3; no firm D call. Trimming stripped 0 bases from V and 5 bases from J, with 3 bases between. Germline V CDR1 and CDR2: MNHNS, SASEGT. The CDR3 sequence is 12 residues long. CDR3 sequence: CASSEARDTQYF. The CDR3 DNA reads TGTGCCAGCAGTGAAGCTCGAGATACGCAGTATTTT.

J is TRBJ2-1 and V is TRBV6-4, with 7 positions matching TRBD2. Germline CDR1 and CDR2: MRHNA and SNTAGT. The CDR3 is made up of 14 amino acids. After removal of 5 bases from V and 7 bases from J, the junction contained 8 bases not matched to a gene. The CDR3 region has the DNA TGTGCCAGCAGTAGGGCTAGCGGCTATAATGAGCAGTTCTTC. Protein product: CASSRASGYNEQFF.

The chain couples TRBV6-1 to TRBJ1-1; D gene uncertain. Germline-derived CDR1 and CDR2 are MNHNS and SASEGT. V gave up 3 bases and J gave up 0 bases, with 8 bases separating them. The CDR3 totals 14 residues. The CDR3 loop is CASSDSGLNTEAFF. CDR3 DNA: TGTGCCAGCAGTGATTCGGGTCTGAACACTGAAGCTTTCTTT.

This chain connects TRBV2 to TRBJ2-3; 8 nucleotides line up with TRBD2. This CDR3 spans 15 amino acids. Germline V CDR1 and CDR2: SNHLY, FYNNEI. The J segment lost 6 bases and the V segment lost 5 bases, leaving 10 bases of the junction unmatched. The CDR3 bases are TGTGCCAGCAGTCGACTAGCGACTAGGGCCGATACGCAGTATTTT. Amino acid sequence: CASSRLATRADTQYF.

The chain carries TRBV23-1 and TRBJ1-4; maybe TRBD1 (5 bases). TRBV23-1 is sorted into the ORF group, with uncertain function. There are 20 residues in the CDR3. Trimming cost V 3 bases and J 0 bases, with 23 bases left between them. DNA of the CDR3: TGCGCCAGCAGTCATCAAGGCAGGGAGGCCCAATCGACAACTAATGAAAAACTGTTTTTT. Translation gives CASSHQGREAQSTTNEKLFF.

The J gene is TRBJ2-7, the V gene TRBV29-1; 7 positions match TRBD2. The CDR3 is made up of 15 amino acids. Germline trimming cut 1 base from V and 2 bases from J; bases unmatched to any gene: 8. The germline V gene has CDR1 SQVTM and CDR2 ANQGSEA. The CDR3 here is CSVEARAGAAYEQYF. For the CDR3, the DNA is TGCAGCGTTGAAGCGAGGGCGGGAGCCGCCTACGAGCAGTACTTC.

The chain uses TRBV19 and TRBJ1-1, with D unclear. The CDR3 has 16 amino acids. The ends were cut back, 3 bases at V and 1 base at J, with 15 bases in the middle. Germline CDR1 and CDR2: LNHDA and SQIVND (reference sequence). DNA for the CDR3: TGTGCCAGTAGTATGAGTATCGGTGCAGGGAACACTGAAGCTTTCTTT. Translated: CASSMSIGAGNTEAFF.

As regards this clone: The junction differs from germline at one of its ends, possibly a read error. The chain combines TRBV7-7 with TRBJ2-7; D may be TRBD1 (5 bases). Germline CDR1 reads SSHAT; CDR2 reads FNYEAQ (reference sequence). CDR3 length: 15 amino acids. The CDR3 reads CASSVARQKMDEQYF. CDR3 nucleotide sequence: TGTGCCAGCAGCGTAGCCCGACAGAAGATGGACGAGCAGTACTTC.

This chain joins TRBV5-5 and TRBJ2-3; possible D gene TRBD1, 6 bases. The CDR3 has 14 amino acids. Germline V gene sequence: CDR1 SGHKS, CDR2 YYEKEE (reference sequence). V lost 4 bases to trimming and J lost 3 bases, with 12 bases between them. The CDR3, as DNA: TGTGCCAGCAGCAGACAGGCCTTGACAGATACGCAGTATTTT. Translated: CASSRQALTDTQYF. The variable domain in full, completed from reference TRBV5-5 and TRBJ2-3, reads DAGVTQSPTHLIKTRGQQVTLRCSPISGHKSVSWYQQVLGQGPQFIFQYYEKEERGRGNFPDRFSARQFPNYSSELNVNALLLGDSALYLCASSRQALTDTQYFGPGTRLTVL.

This clone has a single count. The rearrangement uses TRBV5-1 and TRBJ1-2; tentatively, D is TRBD1 (5 bases). V was pared by 6 bases and J by 0 bases, with 24 bases between. The CDR3 length is 18 residues. Germline assignment: CDR1 SGHRS and CDR2 YFSETQ. The chain's CDR3 is CASIKPGGVLSPNYGYTF. The CDR3 DNA is TGCGCCAGCATCAAACCCGGGGGGGTCCTTTCCCCTAACTATGGCTACACCTTC.

J is TRBJ1-2 and V is TRBV10-3; the D gene is possibly TRBD1 (6 bases). The germline V gene encodes CDR1 ENHRY and CDR2 SYGVKD. The CDR3 spans 16 residues. Trimming removed 2 bases at V and 5 bases at J, with 18 bases between. CDR3 loop: CAISEAPLGAAYGYTF. CDR3 bases: TGTGCCATCAGTGAGGCTCCACTGGGGGCAGCTTATGGCTACACCTTC.

This chain uses TRBV19 with TRBJ2-3; TRBD2 agrees at 8 bases. This CDR3 contains 15 residues. The ends lost 5 bases at V and 6 bases at J; junction bases unmatched: 10. Germline CDR1 is LNHDA and CDR2 is SQIVND (reference sequence). CDR3: CASSRREVPGDTQYF. In DNA form, the CDR3 reads TGTGCCAGTAGTCGGCGGGAGGTCCCCGGGGATACGCAGTATTTT. The complete variable domain, with remaining parts taken from reference TRBV19 and TRBJ2-3, reads DGGITQSPKYLFRKEGQNVTLSCEQNLNHDAMYWYRQDPGQGLRLIYYSQIVNDFQKGDIAEGYSVSREKKESFPLTVTSAQKNPTAFYLCASSRREVPGDTQYFGPGTRLTVL.